This T cell receptor (beta chain) is from a study of T cells after posttransplantation cyclophosphamide. V shed 5 bases and J 9 bases; nucleotides not matched to a gene: 8. Germline loops: CDR1 LNHNV, CDR2 YYDKDF (reference sequence). The CDR3 totals 15 residues. As regards this clone: Antigen specificity is unknown.

Clones were read by immunoSEQ multiplex PCR, and TCRdb kept only the in-frame ones, dropping some. The table records around 2,400 clones, approximately 68% of them present only once. Cyclophosphamide on days +3 and +4 followed busulfan-fludarabine conditioning and a marrow graft. Broader study findings: Donor-recipient repertoire similarity was low at 1-2 months, rising over year one.

This material consisted of PBMCs, taken after allogeneic stem cell transplant with posttransplant cyclophosphamide. The rearrangement links TRBV15 to TRBJ2-3, with 13 nucleotides matching TRBD2. The sequence was collected from a male patient aged 55 to 69 who received an allogeneic stem cell transplant from a related donor and was CMV-positive. Some T cells may have come from the graft donor. The CDR3 spells CATSSRTSGSPTQYF. For the CDR3, the DNA is TGTGCCACCAGCTCGCGGACTAGCGGGAGCCCCACGCAGTATTTT.